Presented here are 2 T cell receptor beta chains from one specimen sequenced in a study of radiation and T cells in renal cell carcinoma. Clones were read by immunoSEQ multiplex PCR, and TCRdb kept only the in-frame ones, dropping some. The profile covers roughly 130,000 clones, with 88% appearing a single time and more than 5% taken by the ten largest. Time point defined: blood 2 weeks post-SBRT. Treatment here: 15 Gy SBRT to primary tumor, nephrectomy 4 weeks later. The sequencing used blood, collected from a patient whose treatment included radiotherapy and nephrectomy. The receptors were sampled from an older woman with renal cell carcinoma.

This rearrangement joins TRBV7-9 to TRBJ2-3; tentatively, D is TRBD1 (5 bases). This CDR3 is built from 14 residues. The V gene lost 5 bases and the J gene lost 3 bases, with 12 bases spanning the gap. Germline CDR1 and CDR2: SEHNR and FQNEAQ (reference sequence). For the CDR3, the DNA is TGTGCCAGCAGCCCTTGGACAAAGACAGATACGCAGTATTTT. It is translated as CASSPWTKTDTQYF.

This chain joins TRBV6-1 and TRBJ2-1, with 10 bases matching TRBD2. Looked up from germline, CDR1 is MNHNS and CDR2 is SASEGT. This CDR3 contains 13 residues. The CDR3 loop reads CHISGLAYNEQFF. CDR3 DNA: TGTCACATATCGGGACTAGCGTACAATGAGCAGTTCTTC.